The T cell receptor (beta chain) under discussion was sequenced for a study of T cell repertoires in cytomegalovirus infection (dated 2019 in TCRdb). As for the study more broadly: Because public TCR beta signatures pointed to carriage of CMV infection together with the matching HLA type, the HLA type of each donor mattered for the analysis. Overall study results and their limits: In the ex vivo response, HLA-C-restricted CMV-specific TCR beta clonotypes were dominant, and in two of eight donors the single most frequent clonotype came from this HLA-C-restricted group. In both this cohort and an independent roughly 350-donor cohort, the cumulative frequency of public TCR beta family members distinguished carriers of CMV infection plus the relevant HLA type.

CDR1 and CDR2 were assigned from the germline V gene as MGHRA and YSYEKL. V is cut back by 4 bases and J by 5 bases, with 6 bases in the junction unmatched. Its CDR3 holds 15 amino acids, cysteine through phenylalanine. This entry keeps only the CDR3 DNA: 45 bases, framed from base 1. This clonotype turned up a few times. Its target antigen remains unknown. No much larger clone is present one base from it, and per-base qualities are unavailable. Sequencing was carried out with an Illumina HiSeq 1500. Through fastp at Q25 and MiXCR, TCRdb rebuilt clones from the public reads, retaining in-frame beta chains. CDR3 protein duplicates are merged, each entry listing the most common genes and DNA. This sample holds around 280,000 distinct CDR3 sequences; around 9.1% were observed only once. The top ten clonotypes cover around 2.5% of the sample.

The material sequenced was PBMCs. The chain is assembled from TRBV4-1 and TRBJ2-1; TRBD2 aligns with 9 central bases. This clonotype originated in a human donor in good health (CMV status not recorded). Some clones in this sample may be carry-over from other donors' samples. The DNA sequence is as follows: TGCGCCAGCAGCCGCGTTCTAGCGGGGAACAATGAGCAGTTCTTC. This gives the protein CASSRVLAGNNEQFF.